The source of this T cell receptor (beta chain) is a study of cytomegalovirus exposure and HLA in healthy donors. Broader study findings: In a later analysis, compared with equally common non-associated chains, HLA-associated beta chains were more expanded. Many donors shared some public TCRs, even though most TCR sequences were rare. Presence/absence results assume similar sequencing depth per donor, which may not hold.

Regarding this clone: What it binds is not known.

Both 60 Vbeta primers and 13 Jbeta primers went into the PCR. Assay: immunoSEQ multiplex PCR; the TCRdb copy retains only in-frame clones and omits some. The repertoire has more than 200,000 clones, roughly four fifths of them found once; the top ten carry around 0.2%. The germline V gene has CDR1 SGHRS and CDR2 YFSETQ. CDR3 size: 15 residues. V was trimmed by 0 bases and J by 4 bases, leaving 12 bases between them. The TCR originated in a girl under 10 years old in good health and CMV-seronegative. The rearrangement links TRBV5-1 to TRBJ2-3; possible D gene TRBD1, 6 bases. Sequenced material: PBMCs. The CDR3 nucleotides are TGCGCCAGCAGCTTGGGGCCAGGGGAGCCAGATACGCAGTATTTT. Its translation: CASSLGPGEPDTQYF.